This TCR beta chain was sequenced during a study of CD8+CD57+ T cells in acquired aplastic anemia (dated by TCRdb to the late 2010s). As for the study more broadly: DNA extracted from sorted CD4+ and CD8+ cells had a mean of about 3 ug, with a range of 0.2 to 27.4 ug. CD8+CD57+ expansion was defined as frequency above the mean frequency observed in healthy subjects. Paper-wide results and their limitations: CD8+ Simpson's diversity did not differ significantly between patients and healthy controls (P=0.060). Although 25 to 30 CD8+ CDR3 sequences were shared by patients and controls, these sequences appeared highly expressed in patients and within the immunodominant clones of patients.

According to the germline V gene (reference sequence), CDR1 reads SEHNR and CDR2 reads FQNEAQ. V and J lose 5 bases and 5 bases, and a span of 16 bases separates them. Its CDR3 holds 15 amino acids, cysteine through phenylalanine. Only CDR3 DNA is held: 45 bases, read in frame from base 1. Flow cytometry had shown CD8+CD57+ cell expansion in the patients selected for sequencing. Every patient had severe acquired aplastic anemia, diagnosed using the International Study of Aplastic Anemia and Agranulocytosis and Camitta criteria. At the time blood was sampled, none of the patients had received any therapy. TCR repertoires of sorted CD4+ and CD8+ blood T cells from severe aplastic anemia patients and healthy subjects were deep-sequenced in the study. Patients were enrolled under clinicaltrials.gov protocols 00001620, 01623167, 00001397, 00071045, 00081523 and 00961064 in the USA. Ficoll-Paque density gradient centrifugation was used to isolate peripheral blood mononuclear cells. Before DNA extraction, CD4+ and CD8+ T cells were sorted by FACS or by magnetic beads.

As for this clonotype: The clone's antigen remains unknown. Base qualities were left out, and no much larger clone turns up one base away.

Genomic DNA was used as template for profiling of TCR beta VDJ combinations and CDR3 sequences. An Illumina HiSeq 2000 was used for TCR repertoire sequencing. The authors processed their data as follows. TRBV/TRBJ rearrangement plots, CDR3 size and DJ length profiles, and Simpson's diversity index were used to assess repertoires. The most abundant DNA sequence in the deep sequencing data was defined as the immunodominant clone. CDR3 amino acid sequences were checked for sharing between subjects and were compared against published repertoires and the VDJdb database. Clones were called with MiXCR by TCRdb after fastp trimmed the public reads at Q25, and only in-frame beta chains were retained. Each entry merges the rows of one CDR3 protein and shows their most common DNA and genes. TCRdb, rather than the study authors, made the V and J calls. The table for this sample lists under 350,000 distinct CDR3 sequences; about three fifths of them were counted only once. In total, the top ten clones hold 1.3% of the sample.

This chain joins TRBV7-9 to TRBJ2-1, with the D assignment possibly TRBD1 or TRBD2, given 5 matching bases for each. The clonotype was recovered from a human donor with aplastic anemia. The specimen sequenced was sorted CD4+, CD8+, or CD8+CD57+ T cells (not recorded which) from PBMCs. The DNA reads TGTGCCAGCAGCGTAGTCACCGGGACCCACAATGAGCAGTTCTTC. Translation gives CASSVVTGTHNEQFF.